The entry that follows covers one T cell receptor (beta chain) sequence. Germline assignment: CDR1 LNHNV and CDR2 YYDKDF (reference sequence). Between the trimmed V and J ends, which lost 8 bases and 5 bases, there was a span of 18 bases. The CDR3 has 14 amino acids. The sample belongs to a study of control samples from healthy donors and cancer patients. Measured with immunoSEQ multiplex PCR; TCRdb has only the in-frame clones, and not every one. This table has 170,000 or so clones, 75% to 95% appearing once. The sample was blood. The sequence came from a woman aged 40 to 49 in good health. The chain links TRBV15 to TRBJ1-2; D perhaps matches TRBD1 (5 bases). The chain's CDR3 is CATRAGGEEYGYTF. CDR3 bases: TGTGCCACCCGAGCGGGGGGAGAGGAATATGGCTACACCTTC.